A selection of T cell receptor beta chains follows, all from one sample in a study of T-cell memory formation after mild COVID-19. Via MiXCR, TCRdb re-called the 5' RACE reads, giving one row per CDR3 protein. The profile shows more than 80,000 distinct CDR3 sequences, roughly 12% of them singletons. Sequenced input: PBMCs or a T cell subset sorted from them (not recorded which). These receptors were collected from an adult woman who had mild COVID-19 (a few samples of this study predate the infection). Cell type and time point are not known. The CDR3 runs from the conserved cysteine through the conserved F or W. The D gene is left open where the match is weak. Expanded clones are given a class, and other clones once, few, many or no size at all.

abundance	v_gene	j_gene	d_gene	CDR3nt	CDR3aa
-	TRBV12-3/TRBV12-4	TRBJ1-2	-	TGTGCCAGCAGTTTTCATGCCCCAGGCAGTGACCCTCTTATGTATGGCTACACCTTC	CASSFHAPGSDPLMYGYTF
-	TRBV19	TRBJ2-7	TRBD1	TGTGCCAGTACCATCGGACAGGGGGCTGGCGAGCAGTACTTC	CASTIGQGAGEQYF
few	TRBV19	TRBJ2-7	-	TGTGCCAGTAGTCCTCACCGGACAGCGGTGGGGGATGAGCAGTACTTC	CASSPHRTAVGDEQYF
many	TRBV27	TRBJ2-7	-	TGTGCCAGCAGTTTGTCCAGGGTCCACGAGCAGTACTTC	CASSLSRVHEQYF
once	TRBV7-3	TRBJ2-1	-	TGTGCCAGCAGCCTCTTGGGGCCCATCCCCTACAATGAGCAGTTCTTC	CASSLLGPIPYNEQFF
few	TRBV24-1	TRBJ2-3	-	TGTGCCACCAGCCGGGACATTTCTAGCACAGATACGCAGTATTTT	CATSRDISSTDTQYF
many	TRBV7-2	TRBJ1-1	-	TGTGCCAGCAGCTCCCCGGGGAACACTGAAGCTTTCTTT	CASSSPGNTEAFF
few	TRBV24-1	TRBJ2-3	-	TGTGCCACCAGTGATCGGGACGGCTACACAGATACGCAGTATTTT	CATSDRDGYTDTQYF
few	TRBV5-1	TRBJ2-1	TRBD2	TGCGCCAGCAGCTCGAATAGCGGGGGGGCCAGTGAGCAGTTCTTC	CASSSNSGGASEQFF
-	TRBV7-2	TRBJ2-7	TRBD1	TGTGCCAGCGCTACCGGGACAGGGCCCTACGAGCAGTACTTC	CASATGTGPYEQYF
few	TRBV29-1	TRBJ1-1	TRBD1	TGCAGCGTTCAGCCGGGACAGGGGGCTCCTGAAGCTTTCTTT	CSVQPGQGAPEAFF
many	TRBV7-9	TRBJ2-3	TRBD1	TGTGCCAGCAGCATCGACAGGGGGAGAAATACGCAGTATTTT	CASSIDRGRNTQYF
many	TRBV20-1	TRBJ2-2	TRBD2	TGCAGTGCTAGAGACCGTCGACTAGCGATGACCGGGGAGCTGTTTTTT	CSARDRRLAMTGELFF
few	TRBV29-1	TRBJ2-7	-	TGCAGCGTTGTGGAAGCGATCTCCTACGAGCAGTACTTC	CSVVEAISYEQYF
-	TRBV13	TRBJ1-2	-	TGTGCCAGCAGCACCCCCCTGGGCTACACCTTC	CASSTPLGYTF
many	TRBV11-2	TRBJ2-1	TRBD2	TGTGCCAGCAGGAGACTAGCGGGGGGGCCCCGGAACAATGAGCAGTTCTTC	CASRRLAGGPRNNEQFF
-	TRBV30	TRBJ2-3	-	TGTGCCTGGAGTGAGGCGTACACAGATACGCAGTATTTT	CAWSEAYTDTQYF
few	TRBV29-1	TRBJ2-7	-	TGCAGCGTTGGGGACGTCCCCTACGAGGAGTACTTC	CSVGDVPYEEYF
few	TRBV24-1	TRBJ1-5	TRBD1	TGTGCCACCTCGGGACAGGGCAATCAGCCCCAGCATTTT	CATSGQGNQPQHF
-	TRBV20-1	TRBJ1-6	-	TGCATGGGACTAGACAGGTCGGATTTAACCCTCCACTTT	CMGLDRSDLTLHF
-	TRBV4-1	TRBJ1-2	TRBD1	TGCGCCAGCAGCCCACGGACAGGGGGGTTATTCTATGGCTACACCTTC	CASSPRTGGLFYGYTF
many	TRBV12-3/TRBV12-4	TRBJ2-2	TRBD1	TGTGCCACGACAGGGGGATCGACCGGGGAGCTGTTTTTT	CATTGGSTGELFF
-	TRBV28	TRBJ2-2	TRBD2	TGTGCCAGCAGTCTTCTTCAGCGGGGAGGAAACACCGGGGAGCTGTTTTTT	CASSLLQRGGNTGELFF
few	TRBV27	TRBJ1-1	-	TGTGCCAGCAGGGTCAGAATGGGCACTGAAGCTTTCTTT	CASRVRMGTEAFF
-	TRBV27	TRBJ2-6	-	TGTGCCAGCAGTTTAGAGGTCCCCCGAGTAGTTGGGGCCAACGTCCTGACTTTC	CASSLEVPRVVGANVLTF
-	TRBV12-3/TRBV12-4	TRBJ2-7	-	TGTGCCAGTTCCCATCAGGGTCTACACGAGCAGTACTTC	CASSHQGLHEQYF
many	TRBV12-3/TRBV12-4	TRBJ2-3	-	TGTGCCAGCAGTTTAGAGGGGCCAGATACGCAGTATTTT	CASSLEGPDTQYF